A single sample gave rise to the 27 T cell receptor beta chains below, sequenced in a study of blood T cell repertoires in COVID-19. TCRdb's copy holds only in-frame clones and misses some; the assay was immunoSEQ multiplex PCR. The repertoire holds 140,000 to 150,000 clones, with 75% to 90% as singletons. The sequencing input was peripheral blood. All receptors come from a woman aged 55-75 years with active COVID-19.

The gene calls are TRBV7-2 and TRBJ2-7; TRBD2 matches 13 bases. V trimming: 5 bases; J trimming: 2 bases; junction bases outside the gene matches: 6. Germline loops: CDR1 SGHTA, CDR2 FQGNSA. The CDR3 runs to 16 residues. CDR3 sequence reads: CASSPGLAGVPYEQYF. CDR3 DNA: TGTGCCAGCAGCCCAGGACTAGCGGGAGTTCCCTACGAGCAGTACTTC.

V is TRBV19 and J is TRBJ2-3, with 7 bases fitting TRBD1. The V gene end was trimmed by 5 bases and the J gene end by 3 bases; junction bases not matched to a gene: 8. Germline-derived CDR1 and CDR2 are LNHDA and SQIVND (reference sequence). This CDR3 has 15 residues. CDR3 nucleotide sequence: TGTGCCAGTAGTTCCTCGACAGGGTTGACAGATACGCAGTATTTT. The encoded protein is CASSSSTGLTDTQYF.

Only one count was recorded for this clone. This chain joins TRBV5-6 and TRBJ2-1, with 13 bases identical to TRBD2. V shed 3 bases, J shed 2 bases, and the junction held 5 bases outside the gene matches. The CDR3 length is 17 residues. The V gene's germline CDR1 is SGHDT and CDR2 YYEEEE. CDR3 bases: TGTGCCAGCAGCTCTGGGGGACTAGCGGGACCCTACAATGAGCAGTTCTTC. Translation gives CASSSGGLAGPYNEQFF.

This chain connects TRBV7-2 to TRBJ2-2, with TRBD1 matching 7 bases. This CDR3 contains 15 residues. In germline, CDR1 is SGHTA, CDR2 FQGNSA. Unmatched junction bases numbered 5, after V lost 1 base and J lost 6 bases. This CDR3 reads CASSLVGGAPGELFF. In DNA, the CDR3 is TGTGCCAGCAGCTTAGTAGGGGGCGCGCCCGGGGAGCTGTTTTTT.

The chain couples TRBV5-1 to TRBJ2-5; perhaps TRBD1 as D (6 bases). V was clipped by 1 base and J by 5 bases, with 12 bases between them. This CDR3 has 14 amino acids. Per germline, CDR1 SGHRS and CDR2 YFSETQ. In DNA form, the CDR3 reads TGCGCCAGCAGCTTGCAGGGGTCTCTGGAGACCCAGTACTTC. It encodes CASSLQGSLETQYF.

The rearrangement uses TRBV2 and TRBJ2-1, with 8 bases identical to TRBD1. The J segment lost 5 bases and the V segment lost 9 bases, leaving 12 bases of the junction unmatched. From germline, CDR1 is SNHLY and CDR2 FYNNEI. The CDR3 spans 15 residues. The CDR3 loop is CASSPVDRENNEQFF. CDR3 in DNA: TGTGCCAGTTCTCCGGTGGACAGGGAAAACAATGAGCAGTTCTTC.

Only a few counts were recorded for this clone. The V gene is TRBV6-5, the J gene TRBJ2-7, with D unclear. The germline V gene has CDR1 MNHEY and CDR2 SVGAGI. Trimming took off 2 bases at V and 3 bases at J, with 8 bases between the two ends. The CDR3 is made up of 13 amino acids. This CDR3 reads CASSYEADYEQYF. The CDR3 coding sequence is TGTGCCAGCAGTTACGAGGCGGACTACGAGCAGTACTTC.

In regard to this clone: The identical CDR3 is also encoded by other nucleotide sequences in the sample. The chain carries TRBV28 and TRBJ2-3, with D unresolved. The CDR3 length is 12 residues. V lost 4 bases and J lost 1, with 3 bases in between. Germline CDR1 and CDR2: MDHEN and SYDVKM. CDR3 in DNA: TGTGCCAGCAGTTCCGGCACAGATACGCAGTATTTT. Its protein is CASSSGTDTQYF.

This clone appeared once. The chain links TRBV30 to TRBJ1-2, with D uncertain. Germline values: CDR1 GTSNPN, CDR2 SVGIG (reference sequence). The CDR3 totals 14 residues. With 1 base removed from V and 3 bases from J, the gap between germline ends came to 12 bases. DNA for the CDR3: TGTGCCTGGAGTGGACTAGACTCGGACTATGGCTACACCTTC. It translates to CAWSGLDSDYGYTF.

This clone was seen more than once but under ten times. This chain connects TRBV2 to TRBJ1-6; TRBD1 matches 7 bases. The germline CDR1 and CDR2 sequences are SNHLY and FYNNEI. The CDR3 sequence is 13 residues long. The J segment lost 6 bases and the V segment lost 4 bases, leaving 0 bases of the junction unmatched. The CDR3 loop reads CASSGDSNSPLHF. Here the CDR3 DNA reads TGTGCCAGCAGTGGGGACAGTAATTCACCCCTCCACTTT.

The V call is TRBV5-5, the J call TRBJ1-2; 8 bases are shared with TRBD1. The germline V gene encodes CDR1 SGHKS and CDR2 YYEKEE (reference sequence). With V trimmed by 4 bases and J by 8 bases, 7 bases remained unmatched. The CDR3 is made up of 13 amino acids. The CDR3 is CASSVDRGLGYTF. The CDR3 nucleotides are TGTGCCAGCAGCGTCGACAGGGGATTGGGCTACACCTTC.

V usage is TRBV6-4 and J usage is TRBJ2-1; 14 nucleotides line up with TRBD2. V dropped 1 base and J dropped 2; count of bases not matched to a gene: 7. Germline-derived CDR1 and CDR2 are MRHNA and SNTAGT. The CDR3 loop spans 19 amino acids. Written as DNA, the CDR3 is TGTGCCAGCAGTGACTTGACCGGGACTAGCGGGGGAACCTACAATGAGCAGTTCTTC. Protein sequence: CASSDLTGTSGGTYNEQFF.

J is TRBJ1-4 and V is TRBV6-5; TRBD1 aligns across 7 bases. V shed 7 bases, J shed 8 bases, and the junction held 13 bases outside the gene matches. CDR1 is MNHEY and CDR2 is SVGAGI in the germline V gene. CDR3 length: 15 amino acids. As DNA, the CDR3 is TGTGCCAGCAAAAGCCCAGGGGGTGCGTGGGAAAAACTGTTTTTT. It specifies CASKSPGGAWEKLFF.

The chain carries TRBV3-1 (or the pseudogene TRBV3-2) and TRBJ2-1; 9 bases align to TRBD2. V shed 4 bases and J 3 bases; nucleotides not matched to a gene: 4. The length of the CDR3 is 15 residues. From germline, CDR1 is LGHDT and CDR2 YNNKEL (reference sequence). CDR3 residues: CASSRVTSGYNEQFF. The DNA of the CDR3 is TGTGCCAGCAGCCGGGTGACTAGCGGCTACAATGAGCAGTTCTTC.

The table lists this clone with a count of one. The chain joins TRBV7-2 to TRBJ2-1, with 7 bases lining up with TRBD2. V was pared by 5 bases and J by 0 bases, with 1 base of the junction left unmatched. CDR3 length: 14 residues. Germline loops: CDR1 SGHTA, CDR2 FQGNSA. The CDR3, as DNA: TGTGCCAGCAGCCGGGACTACTCCTACAATGAGCAGTTCTTC. This translates into CASSRDYSYNEQFF. Using reference TRBV7-2 and TRBJ2-1 for the parts outside the CDR3, the full variable domain is GAGVSQSPSNKVTEKGKDVELRCDPISGHTALYWYRQSLGQGLEFLIYFQGNSAPDKSGLPSDRFSAERTGGSVSTLTIQRTQQEDSAVYLCASSRDYSYNEQFFGPGTRLTVL.

The chain links TRBV12-2 to TRBJ2-1; TRBD1, the table's D call, was not compared with the DNA. TRBV12-2 is reported as a pseudogene. The CDR3 spans 15 residues. CDR3 DNA: TGTGCAAGTCGCTTAGAGGGACACTCCTACAATGAGCAGTTCTTC. It translates to CASRLEGHSYNEQFF.

V is TRBV3-1 (or the pseudogene TRBV3-2) and J is TRBJ2-1; 13 positions agree with TRBD2. The CDR3 consists of 17 residues. V shed 0 bases, J shed 9 bases, and the junction held 8 bases outside the gene matches. Germline lookup yields CDR1 LGHDT and CDR2 YNNKEL (reference sequence). The CDR3 DNA sequence: TGTGCCAGCAGCCAAGAGGCGGGACTAGCGGGATTTATTGAGCAGTTCTTC. It specifies CASSQEAGLAGFIEQFF.

The V and J genes are TRBV7-2 and TRBJ2-5; TRBD2 is a possible D gene (5 bases). The CDR3 covers 14 residues. V was shortened by 6 bases and J by 4 bases, with 15 bases between the two germline ends. In germline, CDR1 is SGHTA, CDR2 FQGNSA. The CDR3 DNA reads as TGTGCCAGCAGACGAGGGCCCGAGGGAGAGACCCAGTACTTC. Translating gives CASRRGPEGETQYF.

The chain employs TRBV27 and TRBJ1-2; 9 nucleotides match TRBD1. The CDR3 covers 15 residues. Trimming removed 5 bases from V and 7 bases from J; junction bases left unmatched: 11. The V gene's germline CDR1 is MNHEY and CDR2 SMNVEV (reference sequence). This CDR3 is CASSLGQGRKVGYTF. In DNA, the CDR3 is TGTGCCAGCAGTCTCGGACAGGGGAGGAAGGTTGGCTACACCTTC.

This clone was seen a single time. V is TRBV9 and J is TRBJ2-7; TRBD1 matches 10 bases. The CDR3 consists of 17 residues. CDR1 and CDR2 (germline): SGDLS, YYNGEE. V was clipped by 3 bases and J by 6 bases; unmatched bases: 15. The CDR3 sequence: CASSDRIGTGDISEQYF. The CDR3 DNA follows: TGTGCCAGCAGCGACCGTATAGGGACAGGGGATATTAGCGAGCAGTACTTC.

The chain recombines TRBV2 with TRBJ2-5; no firm D call. V lost 4 bases, J lost 3 bases, and 9 bases lay in between. Germline CDR1 and CDR2: SNHLY and FYNNEI. The CDR3 totals 13 residues. CDR3 nucleotides: TGTGCCAGCAGTGGTCCCCCCAAAGAGACCCAGTACTTC. Residues: CASSGPPKETQYF.

The chain joins TRBV4-1 to TRBJ2-3; 9 positions match TRBD2. The CDR3 runs to 13 residues. V shed 6 bases and J 8 bases; nucleotides not matched to a gene: 6. Germline CDR1 MGHRA, CDR2 YSYEKL. The CDR3 DNA follows: TGCGCCAGCAGGGGCGGGAGGGCTGTTACGCAGTATTTT. This codes for CASRGGRAVTQYF.

The chain joins TRBV28 to TRBJ2-5, with a weak D call TRBD2 (6 bases). This CDR3 has 15 residues. Trimming cost V 4 bases and J 3 bases, with 15 bases left between them. Germline V lookup: CDR1 MDHEN, CDR2 SYDVKM. This chain's CDR3 is CASSSAGSGKETQYF. For the CDR3, the DNA is TGTGCCAGCAGTTCCGCGGGTAGCGGAAAAGAGACCCAGTACTTC.

The chain joins TRBV18 to TRBJ2-7; D may be TRBD1 (6 bases). The CDR3 runs to 14 residues. V was shortened by 0 bases and J by 9 bases, with 15 bases between the two germline ends. Germline assignment: CDR1 KGHSH and CDR2 LQKENI. DNA for the CDR3: TGTGCCAGCTCACCACCGCACAGGGATTCAAGGCAGTACTTC. Residues: CASSPPHRDSRQYF.

V is TRBV3-1 (or the pseudogene TRBV3-2) and J is TRBJ1-1; D remains unclear. Germline V lookup: CDR1 LGHDT, CDR2 YNNKEL (reference sequence). The CDR3 covers 11 residues. V shed 3 bases and J shed 4 bases, with 3 bases lying between them. CDR3 residues: CASSQATEAFF. The CDR3 DNA follows: TGTGCCAGCAGCCAGGCCACTGAAGCTTTCTTT.

The chain uses TRBV10-3 and TRBJ2-7; 12 nucleotides align to TRBD2. The CDR3 totals 17 residues. J gave up 2 bases and V 2 bases, and 7 bases lay outside the gene matches. The germline V gene has CDR1 ENHRY and CDR2 SYGVKD. CDR3 in DNA: TGTGCCATCAGTGAGGGACTAGCGGGACCGCGGGCCTACGAGCAGTACTTC. As protein: CAISEGLAGPRAYEQYF.

This sequence joins TRBV18 and TRBJ2-1; possible D gene TRBD2, 5 bases. CDR3 length: 16 amino acids. Per the germline V gene, CDR1 is KGHSH and CDR2 is LQKENI. Trimming pared 3 bases from V and 0 bases from J, leaving 12 bases between. The CDR3 DNA reads TGTGCCAGCTCACCTTTAAGCGGCGGCTCCTACAATGAGCAGTTCTTC. Translating gives CASSPLSGGSYNEQFF.